The clone carrying this T cell receptor beta chain was detected only a few times. As yet, its antigen is unknown. Germline V gives CDR1 SNHLY, CDR2 FYNNEI. V dropped 4 bases and J dropped 4; count of bases not matched to a gene: 13. CDR3 length equals 18 residues. This sample was taken from a study of T cells in Graves' hyperthyroidism and ophthalmopathy. The study, taken as a whole, reports: Blood also showed most of the thyroid clonotypes that were expanded above 0.001. Using 13 V-J features, a model discriminated ophthalmopathy from stable hyperthyroidism. Prediction of ophthalmopathy progression came a median roughly 6.4 months pre-onset.

Researchers barred patients who had uncontrolled infection, other autoimmune disease, pregnancy or lactation. It was RNA transcripts that yielded the amplified TCR beta CDR3 regions. Using the HTBI primer set, a first-round RT-PCR was run on the TCR CDR3. MiXCR, run by TCRdb on the multiplex PCR reads, gives a single entry per CDR3 protein. The table includes 640,000 or so distinct CDR3 sequences, 14% detected once. The chain couples TRBV2 to TRBJ2-2, with 9 bases that match TRBD1. This TCR derives from a woman aged 18 to 35 with Graves' ophthalmopathy. Sequencing used blood. The CDR3 region is CASSGMSVRTGVTGELFF. The CDR3 DNA sequence: TGTGCCAGCAGTGGAATGTCGGTCAGGACAGGGGTCACCGGGGAGCTGTTTTTT.